This T cell receptor beta chain was profiled in a study of CD8 T cells in ankylosing spondylitis (dated 2017 in TCRdb). Background for the entire study: The study set out to find disease-linked TCR variants by profiling T cell receptor beta repertoires in ankylosing spondylitis patients and healthy donors. Peripheral blood samples were taken, and synovial fluid was additionally collected from ankylosing spondylitis patients. The whole study cohort included 90 to 120 healthy donors and 25 ankylosing spondylitis patients. Study-wide findings and limitations: A TCR beta motif of several highly homologous amino acid variants appeared characteristic of blood from ankylosing spondylitis patients. According to the report, matched synovial fluid samples from ankylosing spondylitis patients were significantly enriched for the disease-linked clones. Some motif variants had previously been reported in the synovial fluid and blood of reactive arthritis patients, which suggests shared mechanisms of disease initiation. The disease-linked clones had a CD8+ phenotype and were found at relatively low frequencies in peripheral blood.

Sequencing used an Illumina HiSeq 2500. TCR beta libraries were prepared by quantitative 5'-RACE with molecular barcodes. The paper's data handling went like this. Disease-linked TCR variants were identified with a new computational method built on a probabilistic model of VDJ rearrangement. In-frame beta chains were kept once TCRdb had trimmed the public reads at Q25 with fastp and called clones with MiXCR. Rows with a matching CDR3 protein are joined into one entry that keeps the most common DNA and genes. The authors' filters were not applied to this entry. Within this sample are some 140,000 distinct CDR3 sequences, with around 6.6% of them counted one time only. The ten largest clones add up to roughly 12% of the sample. V is pared back by 4 bases and J by 6 bases, with 14 bases lying between the germline termini. The germline V gene supplies CDR1 SGHRS and CDR2 YFSETQ. Spanning cysteine to phenylalanine, the CDR3 consists of 14 amino acids. Only CDR3 DNA is held: 42 bases, read in frame from base 1.

At least ten counts were recorded for this clonotype. The antigen it binds to is not known. The sample holds no much larger clone one base away, and base qualities are not on file. Recombination connected TRBV5-1 to TRBJ2-1, with the D gene not clear enough to name. The TCR comes from a female donor with ankylosing spondylitis or in good health (not recorded which). Sequenced material: blood, either unsorted or a sorted T cell fraction (not recorded which). The DNA sequence is given as TGCGCCAGCAGCCCAACGACGGACGGCAATGAGCAGTTCTTC. It specifies CASSPTTDGNEQFF.